These T cell receptor beta chains were read from a single sample in a study of blood T cell repertoires in COVID-19. Assay: immunoSEQ multiplex PCR; the TCRdb copy retains only in-frame clones and omits some. The sample lists 60,000 to 75,000 clones; around 84% were seen once. Sample: peripheral blood. All receptors come from an elderly woman with acute or convalescent COVID-19. Each CDR3 is given with its conserved first and last residue. D genes are given only for firm matches. Clone size is shown for a subset of rows, as once, few, many or a class of expanded clone.

>NA|TRBV10-2|TRBJ2-3|NA
CASGELQRATDTQYF
TGCGCCAGCGGAGAGCTCCAGCGGGCCACAGATACGCAGTATTTT
>NA|TRBV7-8|TRBJ1-2|NA
CASSLGAGYGYTF
TGTGCCAGCAGCTTAGGGGCAGGGTATGGCTACACCTTC
>NA|TRBV7-3|TRBJ2-1|NA
CASSLTYRAVNEQFF
TGTGCCAGCAGCTTAACTTACAGGGCCGTCAATGAGCAGTTCTTC
>NA|TRBV3-1/TRBV3-2|TRBJ1-3|NA
CASSQGGGGFSGNTIYF
TGTGCCAGCAGCCAAGGGGGCGGGGGTTTCTCTGGAAACACCATATATTTT
>NA|TRBV24-1|TRBJ2-5|TRBD1
CATSEVPRDRVRETQYF
TGTGCCACCAGTGAGGTACCCCGGGACAGGGTACGGGAGACCCAGTACTTC
>NA|TRBV27|TRBJ1-5|TRBD1
CASRDRVNQPQHF
TGTGCCAGCCGGGACAGGGTAAATCAGCCCCAGCATTTT
>NA|TRBV9|TRBJ1-5|TRBD1
CASSVVFQSGGQVGWPQHF
TGTGCCAGCAGCGTAGTATTTCAGTCAGGCGGACAGGTAGGATGGCCCCAGCATTTT
>NA|TRBV7-9|TRBJ2-7|TRBD2
CASAGAGGEQYF
TGTGCCAGCGCAGGGGCGGGGGGCGAGCAGTACTTC
>NA|TRBV5-4|TRBJ2-1|NA
CASSLGLQGGIYNEQFF
TGTGCCAGCAGCTTGGGTTTACAGGGTGGGATCTACAATGAGCAGTTCTTC
>NA|TRBV2|TRBJ2-1|TRBD1
CASSEMGTGGDNEQFF
TGTGCCAGCAGTGAAATGGGGACAGGGGGGGACAATGAGCAGTTCTTC
>few|TRBV27|TRBJ2-2|NA
CASSYGWDTGELFF
TGTGCCAGCAGTTACGGGTGGGACACCGGGGAGCTGTTTTTT
>NA|TRBV5-1|TRBJ2-1|TRBD2
CASSLSGGLYNEQFF
TGCGCCAGCAGCTTAAGCGGGGGGCTCTACAATGAGCAGTTCTTC
>NA|TRBV29-1|TRBJ1-6|TRBD1
CSARTGANSPLHF
TGCAGCGCACGGACAGGGGCCAATTCACCCCTCCACTTT
>NA|TRBV12-2|TRBJ2-5|NA
CASRFARDSQETQYF
TGTGCAAGTCGGTTCGCTCGAGACTCCCAAGAGACCCAGTACTTC
>NA|TRBV9|TRBJ1-1|NA
CASSVGTDTEAFF
TGTGCCAGCAGCGTAGGGACAGACACTGAAGCTTTCTTT
>NA|TRBV25-1|TRBJ2-5|NA
CASSAPRGTQTQYF
TGTGCAAGCAGTGCCCCCCGGGGTACTCAGACCCAGTACTTC
>few|TRBV5-1|TRBJ2-7|TRBD1
CASSVTGPTYEQYF
TGCGCCAGCAGCGTGACAGGGCCAACCTACGAGCAGTACTTC
>NA|TRBV7-9|TRBJ1-6|NA
CASSLNNPENSPLHF
TGTGCCAGCAGCCTGAACAACCCAGAAAATTCACCCCTCCACTTT
>NA|TRBV11-2|TRBJ1-4|NA
CASSLATGLVEKLFF
TGTGCCAGCAGCTTAGCAACAGGGTTGGTTGAAAAACTGTTTTTT
>NA|TRBV2|TRBJ2-7|TRBD1
CASSELGQGYYEQYF
TGTGCCAGCAGTGAACTGGGACAGGGGTACTACGAGCAGTACTTC
>NA|TRBV30|TRBJ2-2|TRBD1
CAWSVNRGRSGTGELFF
TGTGCCTGGAGTGTAAACAGGGGCCGTTCAGGCACCGGGGAGCTGTTTTTT
>NA|TRBV6-5|TRBJ1-2|NA
CATTPPGSRGYTF
TGTGCCACCACCCCCCCGGGTAGCCGTGGCTACACCTTC
>NA|TRBV19|TRBJ1-5|NA
CASSTQGWDQPQHF
TGTGCCAGTAGTACACAGGGATGGGATCAGCCCCAGCATTTT
>NA|TRBV11-2|TRBJ2-7|TRBD1
CASSLVLSGGIFDEQYF
TGTGCCAGCAGCTTAGTTCTGTCAGGGGGTATTTTCGACGAGCAGTACTTC
>NA|TRBV3-1/TRBV3-2|TRBJ1-1|TRBD1
CASSQATGSDTEAFF
TGTGCCAGCAGCCAAGCGACAGGGTCGGACACTGAAGCTTTCTTT
>NA|TRBV27|TRBJ2-7|NA
CASSNVWGPYEQYF
TGTGCCAGCAGTAACGTCTGGGGGCCCTACGAGCAGTACTTC
>NA|TRBV5-1|TRBJ2-7|TRBD2
CASSLAGGKAYEQYF
TGCGCCAGCAGCTTGGCGGGGGGTAAGGCCTACGAGCAGTACTTC
>NA|TRBV7-9|TRBJ1-3|TRBD1
CASSLSFQSGTGSGNTIYF
TGTGCCAGCAGCCTGTCGTTTCAAAGCGGGACAGGGAGTGGAAACACCATATATTTT
>few|TRBV4-2|TRBJ2-7|NA
CASSRVMGGELAYEQYF
TGTGCCAGCAGCCGGGTGATGGGGGGAGAGTTAGCCTACGAGCAGTACTTC
>few|TRBV5-1|TRBJ2-7|NA
CASSTREASSYEQYF
TGCGCCAGCAGCACCCGCGAAGCGAGCTCCTACGAGCAGTACTTC
>NA|TRBV11-2|TRBJ1-1|NA
CASSLDRDTEAFF
TGTGCCAGCAGCTTAGACCGGGACACTGAAGCTTTCTTT
>NA|TRBV6-5|TRBJ1-5|NA
CASRVMTGQPQHF
TGTGCCAGCAGGGTTATGACCGGGCAGCCCCAGCATTTT
>NA|TRBV2|TRBJ1-5|NA
CASSAYTAGNQPQHF
TGTGCCAGCAGTGCCTATACGGCGGGTAATCAGCCCCAGCATTTT
>NA|TRBV2|TRBJ2-6|TRBD1
CASRSILGQGARGANVLTF
TGTGCCAGCAGGTCCATATTGGGACAGGGGGCGCGGGGGGCCAACGTCCTGACTTTC
>NA|TRBV7-9|TRBJ1-1|TRBD1
CASSLAGQGYTEAFF
TGTGCCAGCAGCTTAGCGGGACAGGGCTACACTGAAGCTTTCTTT
>few|TRBV3-1/TRBV3-2|TRBJ1-6|NA
CASSSLQTGNSPLHF
TGTGCCAGCAGCTCCCTCCAGACGGGGAATTCACCCCTCCACTTT
>NA|TRBV6-5|TRBJ1-2|TRBD1
CASSSNRGYYGYTF
TGTGCCAGCAGTTCAAACAGGGGTTACTATGGCTACACCTTC
>NA|TRBV9|TRBJ2-5|TRBD1
CASSGGDRGQLETQYF
TGTGCCAGCAGCGGAGGGGACAGGGGGCAATTAGAGACCCAGTACTTC
>once|TRBV4-1|TRBJ2-3|NA
CASSGSGHNTDTQYF
TGCGCCAGCAGTGGGTCCGGACACAACACAGATACGCAGTATTTT
>NA|TRBV4-1|TRBJ1-2|NA
CASSQVGLPEYGYTF
TGCGCCAGCAGCCAAGTCGGGTTACCGGAGTATGGCTACACCTTC
>NA|TRBV2|TRBJ2-3|TRBD2
CASFSQAGGSITQYF
TGTGCCAGCTTTTCCCAAGCGGGGGGGTCGATCACGCAGTATTTT
>NA|TRBV2|TRBJ2-3|TRBD2
CASRLAGARTDTQYF
TGTGCCAGCAGACTAGCGGGGGCTCGGACGGATACGCAGTATTTT
>NA|TRBV2|TRBJ2-5|TRBD1
CASRTDRGFQETQYF
TGTGCCAGCAGGACAGACAGGGGATTTCAAGAGACCCAGTACTTC
>NA|TRBV6-5|TRBJ2-7|NA
CASSYSFGQYEQYF
TGTGCCAGCAGTTACTCCTTCGGACAGTACGAGCAGTACTTC
>few|TRBV14|TRBJ1-1|NA
CASSLQMEAPTEAFF
TGTGCCAGCAGCCTCCAAATGGAGGCCCCCACTGAAGCTTTCTTT
>NA|TRBV19|TRBJ2-1|TRBD2
CASTNWGGSYNEQFF
TGTGCCAGTACCAACTGGGGGGGGTCCTACAATGAGCAGTTCTTC
>NA|TRBV20-1|TRBJ1-2|NA
CSAQGGYTF
TGCAGTGCTCAGGGGGGCTACACCTTC
>NA|TRBV6-5|TRBJ1-1|NA
CAAKGGGKNTEAFF
TGTGCCGCAAAAGGCGGCGGTAAGAACACTGAAGCTTTCTTT